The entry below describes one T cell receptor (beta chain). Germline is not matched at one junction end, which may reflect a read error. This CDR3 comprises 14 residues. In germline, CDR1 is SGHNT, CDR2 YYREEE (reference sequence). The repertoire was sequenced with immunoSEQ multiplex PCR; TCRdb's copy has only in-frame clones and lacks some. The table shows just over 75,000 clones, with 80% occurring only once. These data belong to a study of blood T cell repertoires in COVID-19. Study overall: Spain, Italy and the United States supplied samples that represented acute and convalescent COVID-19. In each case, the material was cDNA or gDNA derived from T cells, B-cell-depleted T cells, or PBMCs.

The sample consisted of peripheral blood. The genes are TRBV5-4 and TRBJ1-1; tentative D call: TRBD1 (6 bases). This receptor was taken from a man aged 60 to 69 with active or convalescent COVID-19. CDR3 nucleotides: TGTGCCAGCGGCTTTGGACAGATGAACACTGAAGCTTTCTTT. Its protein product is CASGFGQMNTEAFF.